This entry lists 25 T cell receptor beta chains sequenced from one sample in a study of T-cell memory formation after mild COVID-19. TCRdb ran MiXCR on the 5' RACE reads and lists one entry per CDR3 protein. The top ten clones hold around 14% of a sample with some 410,000 distinct CDR3 sequences, 20% to 30% of them seen once. The sample consisted of PBMCs or a T cell subset sorted from them (not recorded which). Every receptor here comes from an adult woman who had mild COVID-19 (a few samples of this study predate the infection). Cell type and time point are not known.

CDR3 sequence reads: CASSFTSGRQETQYF. The CDR3 DNA sequence: TGTGCCAGCAGCTTCACTAGCGGGCGCCAAGAGACCCAGTACTTC. This sequence joins TRBV11-2 and TRBJ2-5, with 9 bases aligning to TRBD2. This CDR3 is built from 15 residues. J lost 1 base, V lost 3 bases, and 3 bases had no gene match. Germline CDR1 reads SGHAT; CDR2 reads FQNNGV.

This clonotype occurred a few times. The chain is built from TRBV5-1 and TRBJ1-1; no clear D gene. The V gene's germline CDR1 is SGHRS and CDR2 YFSETQ. V lost 1 base and J 3 bases, leaving 13 bases between the germline ends. The CDR3 consists of 15 residues. As DNA, the CDR3 is TGCGCCAGCAGCTTGTTTGTCGGACGGGACACTGAAGCTTTCTTT. It yields the protein CASSLFVGRDTEAFF. The full variable domain, with the rest looked up from reference TRBV5-1 and TRBJ1-1, is KAGVTQTPRYLIKTRGQQVTLSCSPISGHRSVSWYQQTPGQGLQFLFEYFSETQRNKGNFPGRFSGRQFSNSRSEMNVSTLELGDSALYLCASSLFVGRDTEAFFGQGTRLTVV.

DNA of the CDR3: TGTGCCAGCAGCTTTCGACAGGGGGTAGCATATGGCTACACCTTC. It codes for CASSFRQGVAYGYTF. The V gene is TRBV7-2, the J gene TRBJ1-2, with 9 positions matching TRBD1. The CDR3 covers 15 residues. Losses at the gene ends were 3 bases for V and 5 bases for J; bases not matched to a gene: 7. Germline lookup yields CDR1 SGHTA and CDR2 FQGNSA.

This clonotype was seen at least ten times. J is TRBJ2-7 and V is TRBV5-6; D remains unclear. The germline V gene has CDR1 SGHDT and CDR2 YYEEEE. This CDR3 is 13 amino acids long. The V end lost 1 base, the J end lost 3 bases, and 8 bases lay between the germline ends. CDR3 amino acids: CASSLQNIYEQYF. CDR3 nucleotide sequence: TGTGCCAGCAGCTTGCAAAACATCTACGAGCAGTACTTC.

In this sample, this clonotype turned up a few times. The chain couples TRBV10-3 to TRBJ1-4; D uncertain. CDR1 ENHRY and CDR2 SYGVKD come from the germline V gene. The length of the CDR3 is 13 residues. Trimming took off 7 bases at V and 0 bases at J, with 6 bases between the two ends. The CDR3, as DNA: TGTGCCATCAAGGGCGCAACTAATGAAAAACTGTTTTTT. It yields the protein CAIKGATNEKLFF.

Only a few counts were recorded for this clonotype. This chain links TRBV10-3 with TRBJ2-7, with 9 nucleotides matching TRBD2. The ends lost 3 bases at V and 0 bases at J; junction bases unmatched: 0. Looked up from germline, CDR1 is ENHRY and CDR2 is SYGVKD. CDR3 length: 14 residues. The CDR3 protein is CAISEAGGSYEQYF. The CDR3, as DNA: TGTGCCATCAGTGAAGCGGGAGGCTCCTACGAGCAGTACTTC.

J is TRBJ2-1 and V is TRBV12-3 or TRBV12-4; 9 bases fit TRBD2. CDR3 size: 18 residues. V dropped 4 bases and J dropped 3; count of bases not matched to a gene: 13. The CDR3 reads CASSYVAGVSLHYNEQFF. CDR3 DNA sequence: TGTGCCAGCAGTTATGTAGCGGGAGTTTCCCTACACTACAATGAGCAGTTCTTC.

The gene calls are TRBV7-9 and TRBJ2-7, with D possibly matching TRBD1 (5 bases). The CDR3 sequence is 15 residues long. Germline V CDR1 and CDR2: SEHNR, FQNEAQ (reference sequence). With 6 bases removed from V and 3 bases from J, the gap between germline ends came to 18 bases. DNA of the CDR3: TGTGCCAGCAGTTCGAAGACAGCGTTCAACTACGAGCAGTACTTC. This encodes CASSSKTAFNYEQYF.

This clonotype was recorded many times. The chain uses TRBV4-2 and TRBJ2-7; weak D call: TRBD1 (5 bases). Germline V lookup: CDR1 LGHNA, CDR2 YNFKEQ. The CDR3 consists of 15 residues. Trimming took 4 bases from V and 3 from J, leaving 16 bases between them. The DNA of the CDR3 is TGTGCCAGCAGCCCCACAGGAGCCGACCTCTACGAGCAGTACTTC. Protein sequence: CASSPTGADLYEQYF.

This clonotype has a handful of counts. The rearrangement uses TRBV9 and TRBJ2-2, with TRBD1 as a possible D gene (6 bases). Germline V gene lookup returns CDR1 SGDLS and CDR2 YYNGEE. The germline V and J ends were trimmed by 4 bases and 4 bases, with 11 bases remaining between them. The CDR3 loop spans 14 amino acids. The CDR3, as DNA: TGTGCCAGCAGCCCAGGACAGTCCACCGGGGAGCTGTTTTTT. Its protein is CASSPGQSTGELFF. Together with reference TRBV9 and TRBJ2-2, the CDR3 gives the full variable domain: DSGVTQTPKHLITATGQRVTLRCSPRSGDLSVYWYQQSLDQGLQFLIQYYNGEERAKGNILERFSAQQFPDLHSELNLSSLELGDSALYFCASSPGQSTGELFFGEGSRLTVL.

This clonotype was observed a handful of times. The genes are TRBV15 and TRBJ2-1; 8 bases match TRBD2. The CDR3 loop spans 13 amino acids. J was trimmed by 5 bases and V by 8 bases; bases with no gene match: 5. From germline, CDR1 is LNHNV and CDR2 YYDKDF (reference sequence). The CDR3 bases are TGTGCCACCCTTTTTAGCGGGGACAATGAGCAGTTCTTC. Protein sequence: CATLFSGDNEQFF. Full variable domain (missing parts from reference TRBV15 and TRBJ2-1): DAMVIQNPRYQVTQFGKPVTLSCSQTLNHNVMYWYQQKSSQAPKLLFHYYDKDFNNEADTPDNFQSRRPNTSFCFLDIRSPGLGDTAMYLCATLFSGDNEQFFGPGTRLTVL.

The chain recombines TRBV30 with TRBJ2-7; TRBD2 aligns across 9 bases. The CDR3 has 15 residues. V gave up 4 bases and J gave up 0 bases; unmatched junction bases: 7. Germline V gene data show CDR1 as GTSNPN and CDR2 as SVGIG (reference sequence). CDR3 coding DNA: TGTGCCTGGACTAGCGGGAACCTCTACTCCTACGAGCAGTACTTC. It codes for CAWTSGNLYSYEQYF.

In this sample, this clonotype turned up a few times. The chain combines TRBV12-3 or TRBV12-4 with TRBJ2-3; possible D gene TRBD1, 5 bases. The V and J ends lost 4 bases and 2 bases respectively, with 19 bases between them. The CDR3 has 17 residues. CDR3 sequence reads: CASSSPAGRVITDTQYF. The CDR3 DNA reads TGTGCCAGCAGTTCCCCAGCCGGCAGGGTGATCACAGATACGCAGTATTTT.

As DNA, the CDR3 is TGCGCCAGCAGCCAGTACCACTATCTGGAGGGCCGGGATGGCTACACCTTC. It specifies CASSQYHYLEGRDGYTF. The chain joins TRBV4-1 to TRBJ1-2, with no clear D. CDR3 length equals 17 residues. The germline V and J ends were trimmed by 3 bases and 6 bases, with 23 bases remaining between them. The V gene's germline CDR1 is MGHRA and CDR2 YSYEKL.

This clonotype was seen a few times. The genes are TRBV20-1 and TRBJ2-3; possibly TRBD1 or TRBD2 for D (6 bases each). The CDR3 spans 15 residues. Germline CDR1 and CDR2: DFQATT and SNEGSKA (reference sequence). V gave up 2 bases and J gave up 2 bases, with 14 bases separating them. In DNA form, the CDR3 reads TGCAGTGCTAGACCGGGGGACACCATCACAGATACGCAGTATTTT. It translates to CSARPGDTITDTQYF.

The chain joins TRBV7-7 to TRBJ1-2; 9 bases map to TRBD1. The trim removed 1 base at V and 0 bases at J, leaving 9 bases unmatched. CDR1 SSHAT and CDR2 FNYEAQ come from the germline V gene (reference sequence). The CDR3 loop spans 18 amino acids. The CDR3 loop reads CASSLGGDRAATNYGYTF. For the CDR3, the DNA is TGTGCCAGCAGCTTAGGGGGGGACAGGGCCGCAACTAACTATGGCTACACCTTC.

This clonotype was observed a handful of times. Written as DNA, the CDR3 is TGCAGCGTTGTGAGGGGTTACGAGCAGTACTTC. Translation gives CSVVRGYEQYF. V and J are TRBV29-1 and TRBJ2-7, with D perhaps given as TRBD1 or TRBD2 (5 bases each). The CDR3 has 11 residues. V gave up 4 bases and J gave up 4 bases, with 8 bases separating them. Germline CDR1 is SQVTM and CDR2 is ANQGSEA.

The chain employs TRBV7-6 and TRBJ2-5; D call uncertain. V lost 5 bases, J lost 6 bases, and 13 bases lay in between. The CDR3 is 13 amino acids. Germline V gene lookup returns CDR1 SGHVS and CDR2 FNYEAQ. CDR3 nucleotides: TGTGCCAGCAGCCGACCCGGGCTAAAGACCCAGTACTTC. This translates into CASSRPGLKTQYF.

The CDR3 coding sequence is TGTGCCAGCAGCGTCCCGACAGGGCTTACAGATACGCAGTATTTT. Translated: CASSVPTGLTDTQYF. The V gene is TRBV7-2, the J gene TRBJ2-3; 7 nucleotides agree with TRBD1. The V gene end was trimmed by 5 bases and the J gene end by 3 bases; junction bases not matched to a gene: 8. The germline V gene has CDR1 SGHTA and CDR2 FQGNSA. The CDR3 is 15 residues long.

The chain uses TRBV27 and TRBJ1-1; 8 bases are a match to TRBD1. Germline CDR1 reads MNHEY; CDR2 reads SMNVEV (reference sequence). The ends lost 4 bases at V and 2 bases at J; junction bases unmatched: 9. The CDR3 extends over 16 amino acids. For the CDR3, the DNA is TGTGCCAGCAGTTCCCTCAGGACAGGGTTTAACACTGAAGCTTTCTTT. This translates into CASSSLRTGFNTEAFF.

The chain is built from TRBV20-1 and TRBJ2-1; D might be TRBD1 or TRBD2, each matching 5 bases. With 3 bases removed from V and 5 bases from J, the gap between germline ends came to 14 bases. CDR3 length: 14 amino acids. In germline, CDR1 is DFQATT, CDR2 SNEGSKA (reference sequence). The CDR3: CSASAGTANNEQFF. CDR3 DNA sequence: TGCAGTGCTAGTGCCGGGACCGCGAACAATGAGCAGTTCTTC.

This clonotype was found a few times. The chain couples TRBV7-8 to TRBJ2-3, with 7 bases lining up with TRBD2. Trimming took 5 bases from V and 3 from J; bases not matched to a gene: 5. The CDR3 totals 14 residues. The germline gives CDR1 SGHVS, CDR2 FQNEAQ. The CDR3 nucleotides read TGTGCCAGCAGCCCGAGCGGGGTTACAGATACGCAGTATTTT. Amino acids: CASSPSGVTDTQYF.

This sequence joins TRBV29-1 and TRBJ2-3; D not certain. This CDR3 comprises 12 residues. V lost 0 bases and J lost 7, with 8 bases in between. Per germline, CDR1 SQVTM and CDR2 ANQGSEA. DNA of the CDR3: TGCAGCGTTGAAGAAGTTGTGAATACGCAGTATTTT. Its protein product is CSVEEVVNTQYF.

This clonotype was counted a few times. The chain links TRBV4-1 to TRBJ2-3; 8 bases match TRBD1. The CDR3 is made up of 15 amino acids. Germline assignment: CDR1 MGHRA and CDR2 YSYEKL. Trimming removed 4 bases from V and 4 bases from J; junction bases left unmatched: 7. The CDR3 bases are TGCGCCAGCAGCCCTCGGACAGGGTGGGCAGATACGCAGTATTTT. Residues: CASSPRTGWADTQYF.

The chain recombines TRBV24-1 with TRBJ2-3; D might be TRBD2 (5 bases). Per the germline V gene, CDR1 is KGHDR and CDR2 is SFDVKD. V gave up 1 base and J gave up 6 bases, with 13 bases separating them. The CDR3 extends over 15 amino acids. CDR3 in amino acids: CATSDFRLATDTQYF. For the CDR3, the DNA is TGTGCCACCAGTGATTTTCGGCTAGCAACGGATACGCAGTATTTT.